The clone carrying this T cell receptor beta chain showed up just once. What it recognizes is unknown. The sample comes from a study of cytomegalovirus exposure and HLA in healthy donors. In the study overall: The use of the same platform for the 100 to 150 validation repertoires and the 550 to 850 first-cohort repertoires was reported by a later analysis.

The study, taken as a whole, reports: In vitro data verified a few CMV-associated chains as specific for CMV antigens. TCR clusters originating in the first cohort tended to co-occur in the approximately 130 validation repertoires, according to a later analysis. The authors enumerated over 150 TCR beta chains as linked to cytomegalovirus.

Sequencing was performed with immunoSEQ multiplex PCR; in TCRdb, only in-frame clones are kept and a portion is missing. The sample yields around 170,000 clones, about 85% seen once. This CDR3 has 12 amino acids. With 5 bases removed from V and 7 bases from J, the gap between germline ends came to 11 bases. Germline CDR1 reads MDHEN; CDR2 reads SYDVKM. The gene calls are TRBV28 and TRBJ2-5, with a tentative D call TRBD1 (6 bases). The TCR originated in a man aged 18 to 30 in good health and CMV-seropositive. The source material was PBMCs. CDR3 sequence: CASSHDRRTQYF. The CDR3 coding sequence is TGTGCCAGCAGTCACGACAGGCGGACCCAGTACTTC.